Presented here are 16 T cell receptor beta chains from one specimen sequenced in a study of cytomegalovirus exposure and HLA in healthy donors. Primers included in the PCR were 60 Vbeta and 13 Jbeta primers. Repertoires were generated with immunoSEQ multiplex PCR, while TCRdb's copy carries only in-frame clones and drops some. This table has 110,000 to 150,000 clones, more than 9.5% appearing once. The sample consisted of PBMCs. The origin of the receptors is a man aged 50-60 years in good health and CMV-seronegative.

The V gene is TRBV7-6, the J gene TRBJ2-3, with 10 positions matching TRBD2. Germline V CDR1 and CDR2: SGHVS, FNYEAQ. With V trimmed by 5 bases and J by 3 bases, 8 bases remained unmatched. This CDR3 contains 16 residues. The DNA for the CDR3 is TGTGCCAGCAGCCCGCGAATAGCGGGGGGAACAGATACGCAGTATTTT. It encodes CASSPRIAGGTDTQYF.

The chain recombines TRBV7-3 with TRBJ2-3; TRBD2 aligns across 9 bases. The CDR3 sequence is 17 residues long. Germline V gene data show CDR1 as SGHTA and CDR2 as FQGTGA. J was trimmed by 2 bases and V by 1 base; bases with no gene match: 7. CDR3 region: CASSLNGLAGTTDTQYF. In DNA, the CDR3 is TGTGCCAGCAGCTTAAACGGGCTAGCGGGGACCACAGATACGCAGTATTTT.

This chain connects TRBV15 to TRBJ2-1, with 11 bases matching TRBD1. The germline V gene has CDR1 LNHNV and CDR2 YYDKDF (reference sequence). The CDR3 length is 17 residues. V was clipped by 1 base and J by 9 bases; unmatched bases: 11. CDR3 nucleotide sequence: TGTGCCACCAGCAGAGGGACCTTGGGACAGGGGGAGGTTGAGCAGTTCTTC. It yields the protein CATSRGTLGQGEVEQFF.

This clone was found many times. This chain uses TRBV6-5 with TRBJ2-2, with D possibly matching TRBD1 (6 bases). This CDR3 has 16 residues. Per the germline V gene, CDR1 is MNHEY and CDR2 is SVGAGI. Trimming took 0 bases from V and 4 from J, leaving 12 bases between them. The CDR3 reads CASSYSGTLITGELFF. The CDR3 DNA follows: TGTGCCAGCAGTTACTCCGGGACACTTATCACCGGGGAGCTGTTTTTT.

The rearrangement uses TRBV10-1 and TRBJ2-3; possible D gene TRBD2, 7 bases. Germline values: CDR1 WNHNN, CDR2 SYGVQD (reference sequence). The CDR3 loop spans 14 amino acids. Trimming took 8 bases from V and 0 from J, leaving 12 bases between them. The CDR3 loop reads CASAGGPSTDTQYF. DNA of the CDR3: TGCGCCAGCGCCGGGGGGCCTAGCACAGATACGCAGTATTTT.

CDR3: CALEGGTPHTDTQYF. CDR3 DNA: TGTGCCTTGGAAGGGGGTACCCCCCACACAGATACGCAGTATTTT. The genes are TRBV30 and TRBJ2-3; D is perhaps TRBD1 (6 bases). The CDR3 consists of 15 residues. Germline CDR1 and CDR2: GTSNPN and SVGIG (reference sequence). With 7 bases removed from V and 2 bases from J, the gap between germline ends came to 19 bases.

A word on this clone: This may arise from a read error, as a much more abundant clone is one base away. The sample has other DNA sequences that encode this CDR3 too. This sequence joins TRBV29-1 and TRBJ1-1; no reliable D call. CDR1 and CDR2 (germline): SQVTM, ANQGSEA. The length of the CDR3 is 11 residues. Trimming cost V 6 bases and J 8 bases, with 13 bases left between them. The CDR3 sequence: CSVVRTPEAFF. The CDR3 nucleotides are TGCAGCGTGGTAAGAACACCCGAAGCTTTCTTT.

V gene TRBV28 combines with J gene TRBJ2-3, with 14 bases lining up with TRBD2. This CDR3 contains 17 residues. CDR1 and CDR2 (germline): MDHEN, SYDVKM. Trimming cost V 4 bases and J 4 bases; bases outside gene matches: 7. CDR3 in amino acids: CASSWGLAGDEPDTQYF. The CDR3 DNA reads TGTGCCAGCAGTTGGGGACTAGCGGGAGATGAGCCAGATACGCAGTATTTT.

This clone turned up a few times. The chain combines TRBV30 with TRBJ2-1, with D possibly being TRBD2 (7 bases). CDR1 and CDR2 from the germline V gene are GTSNPN and SVGIG (reference sequence). The CDR3 spans 15 residues. V was cut by 6 bases and J by 5 bases, with 20 bases left in between. The CDR3 bases are TGTGCCTGCTCACGGCGGGGGACACCCCACAATGAGCAGTTCTTC. It translates to CACSRRGTPHNEQFF.

Only a few counts were recorded for this clone. This sequence joins TRBV5-4 and TRBJ2-2; TRBD1 aligns across 8 bases. This CDR3 comprises 16 residues. Per the germline V gene, CDR1 is SGHNT and CDR2 is YYREEE (reference sequence). J was trimmed by 7 bases and V by 2 bases; bases with no gene match: 10. This CDR3 reads CASSLTGGNRGGELFF. DNA of the CDR3: TGTGCCAGCAGCTTAACAGGGGGAAATAGGGGCGGGGAGCTGTTTTTT.

V usage is TRBV11-2 and J usage is TRBJ2-5; TRBD1 matches 10 bases. In germline, CDR1 is SGHAT, CDR2 FQNNGV. V was clipped by 4 bases and J by 5 bases; unmatched bases: 13. The CDR3 extends over 17 amino acids. The CDR3 DNA reads as TGTGCCAGCAGCTATCGACAGGGGGCTGCAACCGGGGAGACCCAGTACTTC. Its translation is CASSYRQGAATGETQYF. Full variable domain (missing parts from reference TRBV11-2 and TRBJ2-5): EAGVAQSPRYKIIEKRQSVAFWCNPISGHATLYWYQQILGQGPKLLIQFQNNGVVDDSQLPKDRFSAERLKGVDSTLKIQPAKLEDSAVYLCASSYRQGAATGETQYFGPGTRLLVL.

The chain combines TRBV4-1 with TRBJ2-4; TRBD2 matches 14 bases. Germline loops: CDR1 MGHRA, CDR2 YSYEKL. V dropped 2 bases and J dropped 3; count of bases not matched to a gene: 12. CDR3 length: 20 amino acids. The CDR3 sequence: CASSQMGLAGALSGKNIQYF. The CDR3 bases are TGCGCCAGCAGCCAAATGGGACTAGCGGGAGCATTATCCGGCAAAAACATTCAGTACTTC.

The chain uses TRBV7-9 and TRBJ2-2; maybe TRBD2 (5 bases). V was cut by 3 bases and J by 5 bases, with 7 bases left in between. Germline values: CDR1 SEHNR, CDR2 FQNEAQ (reference sequence). This CDR3 is built from 13 residues. This chain's CDR3 is CASSFWETGELFF. For the CDR3, the DNA is TGTGCCAGCAGCTTTTGGGAGACCGGGGAGCTGTTTTTT.

V and J are TRBV30 and TRBJ2-2; D is possibly TRBD2 (6 bases). This CDR3 has 14 residues. Trimming stripped 3 bases from V and 5 bases from J, with 13 bases between. CDR1 and CDR2 from the germline V gene are GTSNPN and SVGIG (reference sequence). For the CDR3, the DNA is TGTGCCTGGAGGAAAAGGGCGGGGACCGGGGAGCTGTTTTTT. It specifies CAWRKRAGTGELFF.

This clone occurred a few times. The DNA of the CDR3 is TGTGCCTGGACGCTAGCGGGGTTATCCTACAATGAGCAGTTCTTC. Translated: CAWTLAGLSYNEQFF. This chain uses TRBV30 with TRBJ2-1; 9 nucleotides line up with TRBD2. Germline values: CDR1 GTSNPN, CDR2 SVGIG (reference sequence). The CDR3 runs to 15 residues. The ends lost 4 bases at V and 1 base at J; junction bases unmatched: 5.

In its sample, this clone was seen a few times. The chain combines TRBV10-2 with TRBJ2-1; D not certain. This CDR3 has 13 amino acids. The germline CDR1 and CDR2 sequences are WSHSY and SAAADI. V was shortened by 0 bases and J by 5 bases, with 5 bases between the two germline ends. For the CDR3, the DNA is TGCGCCAGCAGTGAGTCGGGCGACAATGAGCAGTTCTTC. Amino acid sequence: CASSESGDNEQFF.